Following are 17 T cell receptor beta chains from one sample sequenced in a study of blood T cells in healthy people across ages. Sample-barcoded 5' priming and a J-beta primer mix drove a second PCR of 7 to 11 cycles. TCRdb independently ran MiXCR on the 5' RACE reads; one entry per CDR3 protein. The table lists about 1,500,000 distinct CDR3 sequences, over 25% of them singletons, with over 7% in the top ten. The sample taken for sequencing was blood. Every receptor here comes from a woman aged 25 to 45 in good health.

V gene TRBV6-5 combines with J gene TRBJ1-3; D is undetermined. Looked up from germline, CDR1 is MNHEY and CDR2 is SVGAGI. Trimming shortened V by 7 bases and J by 3 bases, and 10 bases separated the two germline ends. This CDR3 region has 13 residues. Written as DNA, the CDR3 is TGTGCCAGCAAGCTTGGACTTGGAAACACCATATATTTT. Translation gives CASKLGLGNTIYF.

This chain uses TRBV20-1 with TRBJ1-5, with TRBD1 matching 7 bases. The germline CDR1 and CDR2 sequences are DFQATT and SNEGSKA (reference sequence). V was clipped by 5 bases and J by 0 bases; unmatched bases: 4. The CDR3 loop spans 14 amino acids. The CDR3 spells CSALDRNSNQPQHF. DNA of the CDR3: TGCAGTGCTCTGGACAGGAATAGCAATCAGCCCCAGCATTTT.

This clonotype was seen ten or more times. V and J are TRBV30 and TRBJ2-5; D not resolved. This CDR3 spans 17 amino acids. The ends were cut back, 0 bases at V and 5 bases at J, with 22 bases in the middle. Looked up from germline, CDR1 is GTSNPN and CDR2 is SVGIG (reference sequence). The CDR3, as DNA: TGTGCCTGGAGTGTATTCAGACCGACTTACCCCCCTGAGACCCAGTACTTC. Protein product: CAWSVFRPTYPPETQYF.

Worth noting for this clonotype: A read error may explain this, as a much larger clone is one base away. The rearrangement joins TRBV4-1 to TRBJ1-4; D is perhaps TRBD1 (5 bases). Germline lookup yields CDR1 MGHRA and CDR2 YSYEKL. The CDR3 length is 16 residues. CDR3 DNA: TGCGCCAGCAGCCAAGATTACGGGGGAACTAATGAAAGACTGTTTTTT. Translation gives CASSQDYGGTNERLFF.

The gene calls are TRBV5-5 and TRBJ2-1; TRBD2 aligns across 8 bases. The germline gives CDR1 SGHKS, CDR2 YYEKEE (reference sequence). V was clipped by 0 bases and J by 8 bases; unmatched bases: 10. CDR3 length equals 16 residues. CDR3 nucleotide sequence: TGTGCCAGCAGCTTGGGAGGGGGACTAGACATATATGAGCAGTTCTTC. It translates to CASSLGGGLDIYEQFF.

This clonotype came up a few times. This could be a read error, since a much larger clone is one nucleotide away. The chain is built from TRBV12-3 or TRBV12-4 and TRBJ1-5, with D perhaps TRBD1 (5 bases). The CDR3 is 17 amino acids. The CDR3 nucleotides read TGTGCCGGCAGTTCCCGAGGAATGCAGGGTGCCAATCAGCCCCAGCATTTT. The encoded protein is CAGSSRGMQGANQPQHF.

This clonotype was seen repeatedly, ten times or more. This chain connects TRBV4-1 to TRBJ1-2, with 9 bases that match TRBD1. Unmatched junction bases numbered 2, after V lost 1 base and J lost 8 bases. The CDR3 is 13 amino acids. Germline assignment: CDR1 MGHRA and CDR2 YSYEKL. The CDR3 DNA reads as TGCGCCAGCAGCCAAGGGACAGGGGTCGGCTACACCTTC. It encodes CASSQGTGVGYTF.

This clonotype was recorded once. The germline gene is not matched at one end of the junction; a read error may be the cause. CDR3 in DNA: TGCGCCAGCAGCTTGAAACAGGGCTTCCAAGGGACCCAGTACTTC. Translation: CASSLKQGFQGTQYF. The chain is built from TRBV5-1 and TRBJ2-7; TRBD1 might be the D (6 bases). The DNA matches TRBJ2-5 better at its end, which makes the J call doubtful. The CDR3 spans 15 residues. The V gene's germline CDR1 is SGHRS and CDR2 YFSETQ.

There are a few counts of this clonotype. The V and J genes are TRBV6-1 and TRBJ2-4, with D perhaps matching TRBD2 (7 bases). The length of the CDR3 is 12 residues. Germline loops: CDR1 MNHNS, CDR2 SASEGT. V dropped 8 bases and J dropped 9 bases, with 14 bases sitting between them. CDR3 amino acids: CASGGGGVIQYF. Here the CDR3 DNA reads TGTGCCAGCGGGGGAGGGGGGGTCATTCAGTACTTC.

The gene calls are TRBV14 and TRBJ2-5; D gene uncertain. Germline loops: CDR1 SGHDN, CDR2 FVKESK. Trimming pared 9 bases from V and 5 bases from J, leaving 16 bases between. CDR3 length: 13 amino acids. CDR3 in DNA: TGTGCCAGTAGTCGTTCCCTCGCGGAGACCCAGTACTTC. Encoded protein: CASSRSLAETQYF.

This clonotype was counted only a few times. The genes are TRBV20-1 and TRBJ1-2; D not certain. The CDR3 is 13 residues long. V was cut by 4 bases and J by 8 bases, with 17 bases left in between. In germline, CDR1 is DFQATT, CDR2 SNEGSKA (reference sequence). In DNA form, the CDR3 reads TGCAGTGCTACGGGGATTGATTCATGGGGCTACACCTTC. Translating it yields CSATGIDSWGYTF.

The chain employs TRBV20-1 and TRBJ2-7; 11 nucleotides align to TRBD1. Trimming took 3 bases from V and 5 from J; bases not matched to a gene: 9. CDR3 length: 15 residues. The germline V gene encodes CDR1 DFQATT and CDR2 SNEGSKA (reference sequence). The CDR3 sequence: CSARKPGTGGNEQYF. In nucleotides, the CDR3 is TGCAGTGCTAGGAAGCCCGGGACAGGGGGGAACGAGCAGTACTTC.

The chain couples TRBV29-1 to TRBJ2-1; D is tentatively TRBD1 or TRBD2 (6 bases each). Germline V lookup: CDR1 SQVTM, CDR2 ANQGSEA. Trimming left V 5 bases short and J 9 bases short, with 20 bases between. The CDR3 contains 14 residues. DNA for the CDR3: TGCAGCGTTCTTGGGCAGGGAGGCAGGGGTGAGCAGTTCTTC. The encoded protein is CSVLGQGGRGEQFF.

This clonotype turned up a few times. An end of the junction does not agree with germline; a read error may underlie this. The chain links TRBV28 to TRBJ2-1, with a tentative D call TRBD1 (5 bases). Germline CDR1 and CDR2: MDHEN and SYDVKM. CDR3 length equals 15 residues. CDR3 protein: CASRPDRRSYNVQFF. The CDR3 nucleotides are TGTGCCAGCAGACCCGACAGAAGATCCTACAATGTGCAGTTCTTC.

The sample holds a few counts of this clonotype. This chain joins TRBV28 and TRBJ1-2, with D unresolved. The length of the CDR3 is 14 residues. V gave up 2 bases and J gave up 7 bases, with 14 bases separating them. The germline V gene has CDR1 MDHEN and CDR2 SYDVKM. The CDR3 is CASSLMGNRRGYTF. The CDR3 region has the DNA TGTGCCAGCAGTTTAATGGGAAATCGGCGTGGCTACACCTTC.

The rearrangement uses TRBV5-5 and TRBJ2-1; D gene unclear. Trimming removed 3 bases from V and 10 bases from J, with 11 bases in between. The length of the CDR3 is 12 residues. CDR1 and CDR2 (germline): SGHKS, YYEKEE (reference sequence). The CDR3 sequence: CASSYNAVEQFF. The CDR3 bases are TGTGCCAGCAGCTATAATGCGGTGGAGCAGTTCTTC.

The CDR3 sequence is CASSPAPTGGANVLTF. Written as DNA, the CDR3 is TGCGCCAGCAGCCCGGCCCCTACGGGGGGGGCCAACGTCCTGACTTTC. The V and J genes are TRBV5-1 and TRBJ2-6, with a possible D match to TRBD2 (5 bases). The CDR3 spans 16 residues. Germline CDR1 is SGHRS and CDR2 is YFSETQ. V was trimmed by 4 bases and J by 4 bases, leaving 15 bases between them.